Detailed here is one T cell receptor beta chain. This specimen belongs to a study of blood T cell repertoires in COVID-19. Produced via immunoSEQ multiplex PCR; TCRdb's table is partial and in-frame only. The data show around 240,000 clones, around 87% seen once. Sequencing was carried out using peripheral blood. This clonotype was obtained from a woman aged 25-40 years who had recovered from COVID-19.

The CDR3 spells CASTGQVSGNTIYF. In nucleotides, the CDR3 is TGTGCCAGCACTGGACAGGTCTCTGGAAACACCATATATTTT. The genes are TRBV6-5 and TRBJ1-3; 7 bases fit TRBD1. Germline loops: CDR1 MNHEY, CDR2 SVGAGI. The CDR3 totals 14 residues. Unmatched junction bases numbered 3, after V lost 7 bases and J lost 0 bases.